This entry describes one T cell receptor beta chain. What it binds is not known. Sequencing in the ViraFEST assay came after antigen-specific CD4+ T cells had been expanded with viral peptide pools, which were used to stimulate PBMC. Cultured cells yielded isolated CD4+ T cells after 10 to 11 days. None of these healthy vaccinees had been infected with SARS-CoV-2 before vaccination. For each well, 1.9 million or so PBMC were cultured with roughly 11 IU/ml IL-2 and roughly 9.2 ug/ml peptides. Each culture had half its medium swapped for IL-2 medium on days 3 and 7. The data derive from a study of vaccination effects on CD4 cells after COVID-19. The table came from immunoSEQ multiplex PCR; TCRdb's copy has only in-frame clones and leaves some out. The sample contains under 55,000 clones, roughly 73% of which appear only once. The source is a human donor who received a COVID-19 vaccine. The sample was CD4+ T cells from PBMCs cultured with HCoV-OC43 spike peptides, taken before COVID-19 vaccination. Noted subset: HCoV-OC43 spike overlapping peptide pool stimulation.

This chain's CDR3 is CASSLDDPSQETQYF. CDR3 bases: TGTGCCAGCAGCTTAGATGATCCCAGTCAAGAGACCCAGTACTTC. The V call is TRBV11-2, the J call TRBJ2-5; no firm D call. Trimming took 0 bases from V and 2 from J, leaving 10 bases between them. This CDR3 has 15 amino acids. Germline V gene lookup returns CDR1 SGHAT and CDR2 FQNNGV.